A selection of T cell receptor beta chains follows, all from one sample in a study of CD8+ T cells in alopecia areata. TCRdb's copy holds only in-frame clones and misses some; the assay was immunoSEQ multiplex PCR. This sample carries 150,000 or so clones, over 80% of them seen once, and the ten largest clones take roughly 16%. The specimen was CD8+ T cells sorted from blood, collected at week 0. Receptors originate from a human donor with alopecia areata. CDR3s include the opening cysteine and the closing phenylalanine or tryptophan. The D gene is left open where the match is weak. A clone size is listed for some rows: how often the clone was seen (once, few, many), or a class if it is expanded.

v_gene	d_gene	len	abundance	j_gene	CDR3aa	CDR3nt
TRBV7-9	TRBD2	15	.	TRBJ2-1	CASRQITSALNEQFF	TGTGCCAGCAGACAGATTACTAGCGCCCTCAATGAGCAGTTCTTC
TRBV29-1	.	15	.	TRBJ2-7	CSVEFPGHPPYEQYF	TGCAGCGTTGAATTTCCAGGACACCCTCCCTACGAGCAGTACTTC
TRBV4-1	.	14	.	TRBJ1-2	CASSQTGTDYGYTF	TGCGCCAGCAGCCAAACAGGCACGGACTATGGCTACACCTTC
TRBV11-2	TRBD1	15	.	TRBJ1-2	CASSLSSGGNYGYTF	TGTGCCAGCAGCTTATCCTCAGGGGGTAACTATGGCTACACCTTC
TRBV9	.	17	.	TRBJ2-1	CASSVGGGPSSYNEQFF	TGTGCCAGCAGCGTAGGAGGCGGCCCGAGCTCCTACAATGAGCAGTTCTTC
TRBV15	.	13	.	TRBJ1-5	CATSRDRWQPQHF	TGTGCCACCAGCAGAGATCGTTGGCAGCCCCAGCATTTT
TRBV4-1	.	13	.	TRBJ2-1	CASSLAEGNEQFF	TGCGCCAGCAGCCTGGCGGAAGGCAATGAGCAGTTCTTC
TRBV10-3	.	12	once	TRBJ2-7	CATAEDSEEQYF	TGTGCCACCGCGGAGGACTCGGAGGAGCAGTACTTC
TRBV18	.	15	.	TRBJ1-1	CASSPQDNPNTEAFF	TGTGCCAGCTCACCCCAAGACAACCCCAACACTGAAGCTTTCTTT
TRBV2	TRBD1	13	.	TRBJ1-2	CASTGGSNYGYTF	TGTGCCAGCACAGGGGGCTCGAACTATGGCTACACCTTC
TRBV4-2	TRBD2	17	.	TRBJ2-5	CASSRQDSGVGGETQYF	TGTGCCAGCAGCCGCCAGGATAGCGGGGTTGGCGGAGAGACCCAGTACTTC
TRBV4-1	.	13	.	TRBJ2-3	CASSQDWTDTQYF	TGTGCCAGCAGCCAAGATTGGACAGATACGCAGTATTTT
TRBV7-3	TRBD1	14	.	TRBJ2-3	CASSLQGTNRTQYF	TGTGCCAGCAGTTTACAGGGGACCAATAGGACGCAGTATTTT
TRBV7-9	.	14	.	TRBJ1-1	CASSGTSKGTEAFF	TGTGCCAGCAGTGGGACGTCCAAGGGCACTGAAGCTTTCTTT
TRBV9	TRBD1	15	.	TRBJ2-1	CASSDTGGAYNEQFF	TGTGCCAGCAGTGATACAGGGGGAGCCTACAATGAGCAGTTCTTC
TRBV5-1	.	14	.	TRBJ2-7	CASSYGDGVYEQYF	TGCGCCAGCTCATATGGGGACGGAGTCTACGAGCAGTACTTC
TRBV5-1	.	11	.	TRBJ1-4	CASGGGEKLFF	TGCGCCAGCGGCGGGGGTGAAAAACTGTTTTTT
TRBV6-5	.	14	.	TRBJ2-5	CASSYGGPPETQYF	TGTGCCAGCAGTTACGGGGGACCACCAGAGACCCAGTACTTC
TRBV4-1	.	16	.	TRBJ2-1	CASSPSLSRSYNEQFF	TGCGCCAGCAGCCCAAGTCTCTCCCGCTCCTACAATGAGCAGTTCTTC
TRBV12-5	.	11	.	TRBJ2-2	CASTDTGELFF	TGTGCTAGTACGGACACCGGGGAGCTGTTTTTT
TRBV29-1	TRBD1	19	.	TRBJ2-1	CSVELTGTGTFSTYNEQFF	TGCAGCGTTGAATTGACCGGGACAGGCACATTCTCTACCTACAATGAGCAGTTCTTC
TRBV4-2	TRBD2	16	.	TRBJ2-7	CASSQVPRLALHEQYF	TGTGCCAGCAGCCAAGTCCCGCGACTAGCGCTCCACGAGCAGTACTTC
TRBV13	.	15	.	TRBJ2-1	CASSQGTPLFNEQFF	TGTGCCAGCAGCCAGGGTACTCCACTTTTCAATGAGCAGTTCTTC
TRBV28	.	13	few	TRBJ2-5	CASIHGTQETQYF	TGTGCCAGCATACACGGAACACAAGAGACCCAGTACTTC
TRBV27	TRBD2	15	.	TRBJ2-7	CASSPKAGGLYEQYF	TGTGCCAGCAGTCCCAAAGCGGGGGGGCTATACGAGCAGTACTTC
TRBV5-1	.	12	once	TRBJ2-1	CASRQGDNEQFF	TGCGCCAGCAGACAGGGCGACAATGAGCAGTTCTTC
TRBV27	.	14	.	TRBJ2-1	CASSLGTSYNEQFF	TGTGCCAGCAGTTTGGGGACCTCCTACAATGAGCAGTTCTTC
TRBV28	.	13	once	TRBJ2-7	CASNGDTTYEQYF	TGTGCCAGCAACGGGGACACTACCTACGAGCAGTACTTC
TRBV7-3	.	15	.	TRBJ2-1	CASSLSGGVADEQFF	TGTGCCAGCAGCTTAAGTGGAGGGGTAGCGGATGAGCAGTTCTTC